The rows below give T cell receptor beta chains drawn from one sample of a study of blood T cell repertoires in COVID-19. Clones were sequenced by immunoSEQ multiplex PCR, and TCRdb holds only the in-frame ones, with some missing. The sample lists some 150,000 clones; roughly 86% were seen once. The sample consisted of peripheral blood. The receptors derive from a middle-aged man with active or convalescent COVID-19. The CDR3 runs from the conserved cysteine through the conserved F or W. The D gene is left open where the match is weak. Clone size is shown for a subset of rows, as once, few, many or a class of expanded clone.

abundance,d_gene,j_gene,v_gene,CDR3aa,CDR3nt
NA,NA,TRBJ2-7,TRBV5-1,CASSWWGVERGEQYF,TGCGCCAGCAGCTGGTGGGGGGTCGAGAGAGGCGAGCAGTACTTC
few,NA,TRBJ1-5,TRBV10-3,CAISEMAGNQPQHF,TGTGCCATCAGTGAGATGGCAGGGAATCAGCCCCAGCATTTT
NA,TRBD1,TRBJ1-2,TRBV28,CASSPTDRTYYGYTF,TGTGCCAGCAGTCCAACGGACAGGACCTACTATGGCTACACCTTC
NA,NA,TRBJ2-1,TRBV9,CASSVERAGEQFF,TGTGCCAGCAGCGTAGAGCGAGCGGGTGAGCAGTTCTTC
NA,TRBD1,TRBJ1-1,TRBV7-2,CASSPSTGPNTEAFF,TGTGCCAGCAGCCCCTCGACAGGGCCGAACACTGAAGCTTTCTTT
NA,NA,TRBJ1-5,TRBV10-2,CASRQGLGQPQHF,TGCGCCAGCAGGCAGGGTTTAGGTCAGCCCCAGCATTTT
once,NA,TRBJ1-5,TRBV4-1,CASSQDSGDNQPQHF,TGCGCCAGCAGCCAAGATTCCGGGGACAATCAGCCCCAGCATTTT
NA,NA,TRBJ1-5,TRBV6-1,CASSERSRAGWPQHF,TGTGCCAGCAGTGAACGGAGCAGGGCTGGGTGGCCCCAGCATTTT
once,TRBD2,TRBJ2-3,TRBV5-4,CASSAGTSGRTDTQYF,TGTGCCAGCAGCGCCGGGACTAGCGGGAGGACAGATACGCAGTATTTT
NA,TRBD1,TRBJ1-4,TRBV28,CASSRQGGAPNEKLFF,TGTGCCAGCAGTCGACAGGGGGGCGCTCCTAATGAAAAACTGTTTTTT
NA,TRBD1,TRBJ1-5,TRBV19,CASSRDRTTYNSNQPQHF,TGTGCCAGTAGTAGGGACAGGACCACATACAATAGCAATCAGCCCCAGCATTTT
NA,TRBD1,TRBJ2-5,TRBV19,CASSSPGTGVRETQYF,TGTGCCAGTAGTTCCCCCGGGACAGGGGTGCGAGAGACCCAGTACTTC
NA,NA,TRBJ1-5,TRBV7-2,CASSLDGTKRGQPQHF,TGTGCCAGCAGCTTAGACGGGACAAAAAGGGGTCAGCCCCAGCATTTT
once,TRBD2,TRBJ2-7,TRBV7-8,CASSLGLAGVGEQYF,TGTGCCAGCAGCCTCGGACTAGCGGGAGTTGGGGAGCAGTACTTC
NA,TRBD1,TRBJ1-6,TRBV18,CASSPDRGGNSPLHF,TGTGCCAGCTCACCCGACAGGGGGGGTAATTCACCCCTCCACTTT
NA,TRBD2,TRBJ2-7,TRBV9,CASSPGDLAGGLPLFYEQYF,TGTGCCAGCAGCCCGGGGGATCTAGCGGGAGGTCTACCCCTATTCTACGAGCAGTACTTC
NA,TRBD1,TRBJ2-5,TRBV9,CASSVWPGGYQETQYF,TGTGCCAGCAGCGTATGGCCAGGGGGTTACCAAGAGACCCAGTACTTC
NA,TRBD1,TRBJ2-3,TRBV19,CASSIGYSRDSSTDTQYF,TGTGCCAGTAGTATCGGGTACAGCCGGGACAGCAGCACAGATACGCAGTATTTT
NA,TRBD1,TRBJ2-7,TRBV9,CASSAHGQGQGEQYF,TGTGCCAGCAGCGCCCACGGACAGGGGCAAGGCGAGCAGTACTTC
few,TRBD1,TRBJ2-6,TRBV19,CASTGWTGSSGANVLTF,TGTGCCAGCACCGGCTGGACAGGATCCTCTGGGGCCAACGTCCTGACTTTC
NA,NA,TRBJ2-3,TRBV18,CASSPQWGLGTDTQYF,TGTGCCAGCTCACCGCAGTGGGGGCTAGGCACAGATACGCAGTATTTT
NA,TRBD2,TRBJ2-3,TRBV7-3,CASSPGLAGDTQYF,TGTGCCAGCAGCCCCGGACTAGCGGGCGATACGCAGTATTTT
NA,NA,TRBJ1-6,TRBV27,CASSFPDRVSPLHF,TGTGCCAGCAGTTTCCCAGACAGAGTCTCACCCCTCCACTTT
NA,NA,TRBJ1-2,TRBV3-1/TRBV3-2,CASSPGHSANYGYTF,TGTGCCAGCAGCCCGGGACACTCAGCTAACTATGGCTACACCTTC
NA,TRBD2,TRBJ2-7,TRBV6-6,CASRTLAGGRTYEQYF,TGTGCCAGCAGGACTCTAGCGGGAGGTCGTACCTACGAGCAGTACTTC
once,TRBD1,TRBJ1-5,TRBV28,CASSTGQGNQPQHF,TGTGCCAGCAGCACGGGACAGGGCAATCAGCCCCAGCATTTT
NA,TRBD1,TRBJ1-3,TRBV7-6,CASSPGQGGGNTIYF,TGTGCCAGCAGCCCGGGACAGGGTGGTGGAAACACCATATATTTT
once,TRBD1,TRBJ2-1,TRBV7-2,CASSLGTAYNEQFF,TGTGCCAGCAGCCTAGGGACAGCCTACAATGAGCAGTTCTTC
NA,TRBD1,TRBJ2-7,TRBV5-4,CASSFPGQVNEQYF,TGTGCCAGCAGCTTCCCGGGACAGGTCAACGAGCAGTACTTC
NA,NA,TRBJ1-1,TRBV18,CASSTGGQPPNTEAFF,TGTGCCAGCTCAACCGGTGGGCAGCCTCCTAACACTGAAGCTTTCTTT
NA,NA,TRBJ2-7,TRBV5-1,CASSLAGEQYF,TGCGCCAGCAGCTTGGCGGGCGAGCAGTACTTC
NA,TRBD1,TRBJ2-2,TRBV7-6,CASSSQGPGELFF,TGTGCCAGCAGCTCACAGGGGCCCGGGGAGCTGTTTTTT